This T cell receptor beta chain emerged from a study of CD8+CD57+ T cells in acquired aplastic anemia. Overall study findings and caveats: Overlapping CD8+ CDR3 repertoires of patients and controls contained approximately 28 shared sequences. Patients did not significantly differ from controls in CD8+ Simpson's diversity.

Looked up from germline, CDR1 is MNHNS and CDR2 is SASEGT. V shed 2 bases and J shed 0 bases, with 8 bases lying between them. The CDR3 covers 16 residues. CDR3 and TCR beta VDJ profiling relied on a genomic DNA template. Via MiXCR, TCRdb re-called the reads, giving one row per CDR3 protein. The sample includes 400,000 to 450,000 distinct CDR3 sequences, 65% to 80% of them seen just once. On this clonotype itself: What it recognizes is unknown.

The TCR originated in a human donor in good health, serving as a control. Sequencing was done on a sample of sorted CD4+, CD8+, or CD8+CD57+ T cells (not recorded which) from PBMCs. The chain links TRBV6-1 to TRBJ2-6, with D unresolved. CDR3: CASSETLVSGANVLTF. For the CDR3, the DNA is TGTGCCAGCAGTGAAACGTTGGTCTCTGGGGCCAACGTCCTGACTTTC.